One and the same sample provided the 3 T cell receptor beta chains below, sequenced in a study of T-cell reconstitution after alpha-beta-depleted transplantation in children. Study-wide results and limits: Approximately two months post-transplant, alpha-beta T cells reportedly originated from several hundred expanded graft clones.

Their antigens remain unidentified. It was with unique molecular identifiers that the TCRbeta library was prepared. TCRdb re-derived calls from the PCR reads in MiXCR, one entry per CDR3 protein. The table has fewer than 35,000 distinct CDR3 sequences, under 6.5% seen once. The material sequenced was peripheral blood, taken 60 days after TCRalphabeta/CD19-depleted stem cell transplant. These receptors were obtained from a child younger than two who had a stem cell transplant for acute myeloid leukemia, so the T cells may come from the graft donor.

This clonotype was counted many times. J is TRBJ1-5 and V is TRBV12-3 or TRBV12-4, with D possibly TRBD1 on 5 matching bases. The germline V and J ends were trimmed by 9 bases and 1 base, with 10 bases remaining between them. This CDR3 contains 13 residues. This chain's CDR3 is CASRGRSNQPQHF. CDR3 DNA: TGTGCCAGTCGGGGGAGGAGCAATCAGCCCCAGCATTTT.

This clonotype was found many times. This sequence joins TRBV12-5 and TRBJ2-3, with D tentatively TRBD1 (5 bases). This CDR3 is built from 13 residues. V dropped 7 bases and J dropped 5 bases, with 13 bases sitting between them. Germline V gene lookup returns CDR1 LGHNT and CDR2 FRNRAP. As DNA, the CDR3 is TGTGCTAGTGTTTCCCCAGGGCAAGATACGCAGTATTTT. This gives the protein CASVSPGQDTQYF.

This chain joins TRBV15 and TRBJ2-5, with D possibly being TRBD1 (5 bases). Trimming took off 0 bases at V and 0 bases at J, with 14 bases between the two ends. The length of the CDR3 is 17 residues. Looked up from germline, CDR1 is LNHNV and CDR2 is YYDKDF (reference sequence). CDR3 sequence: CATSRDGAGPYQETQYF. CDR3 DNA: TGTGCCACCAGCAGAGATGGGGCAGGCCCGTACCAAGAGACCCAGTACTTC.